These 18 T cell receptor beta chains came from one sample sequenced in a study of CD8 T cells in ankylosing spondylitis. TCRdb processed the 5' RACE reads anew with MiXCR; each CDR3 protein has one entry. The sample includes about 96,000 distinct CDR3 sequences, roughly 9.6% seen only once; the top ten take roughly 5.5%. The sequenced sample consisted of blood, either unsorted or a sorted T cell fraction (not recorded which). These receptors were taken from a male donor with ankylosing spondylitis or in good health (not recorded which).

This clonotype was seen more than once but under ten times. The chain is built from TRBV7-9 and TRBJ2-5; D possibly uses TRBD1 or TRBD2 (6 bases each). Looked up from germline, CDR1 is SEHNR and CDR2 is FQNEAQ (reference sequence). V was trimmed by 10 bases and J by 0 bases, leaving 18 bases between them. CDR3 length: 15 residues. The CDR3 DNA sequence: TGTGCCACCCGCCCCGGGGGCTGGTACCAAGAGACCCAGTACTTC. Amino acid sequence: CATRPGGWYQETQYF. The full variable domain, completed using reference TRBV7-9 and TRBJ2-5, is DTGVSQNPRHKITKRGQNVTFRCDPISEHNRLYWYRQTLGQGPEFLTYFQNEAQLEKSRLLSDRFSAERPKGSFSTLEIQRTEQGDSAMYLCATRPGGWYQETQYFGPGTRLLVL.

This clonotype was found many times. The gene calls are TRBV5-1 and TRBJ2-3, with D unclear. Germline lookup yields CDR1 SGHRS and CDR2 YFSETQ. CDR3 size: 15 residues. The V gene lost 2 bases and the J gene lost 3 bases, with 13 bases spanning the gap. In nucleotides, the CDR3 is TGCGCCAGCAGCTTCAATGGGTATCAGACAGATACGCAGTATTTT. Protein product: CASSFNGYQTDTQYF.

Ten or more counts support this clonotype. As DNA, the CDR3 is TGCAGTGCACATGGATCGATGCTGGACAATGAGCAGTTCTTC. Protein: CSAHGSMLDNEQFF. The chain is built from TRBV20-1 and TRBJ2-1; no clear D. V dropped 6 bases and J dropped 5 bases, with 17 bases sitting between them. The CDR3 has 14 residues. Germline V gives CDR1 DFQATT, CDR2 SNEGSKA (reference sequence).

The rearrangement uses TRBV12-5 and TRBJ2-1; 11 nucleotides agree with TRBD1. The CDR3 loop spans 15 amino acids. V lost 5 bases, J lost 3 bases, and 3 bases stayed unmatched. The germline gives CDR1 LGHNT, CDR2 FRNRAP. This chain's CDR3 is CASGEGTGGYNEQFF. The CDR3 DNA follows: TGTGCTAGTGGTGAGGGGACAGGGGGCTACAATGAGCAGTTCTTC.

V and J are TRBV7-2 and TRBJ2-7; maybe TRBD1 (5 bases). Germline V gene sequence: CDR1 SGHTA, CDR2 FQGNSA. Trimming shortened V by 2 bases and J by 2 bases, and 10 bases separated the two germline ends. This CDR3 spans 14 amino acids. CDR3 DNA: TGTGCCAGCAGCTTAAATGGGGCTCCCTACGAGCAGTACTTC. It yields the protein CASSLNGAPYEQYF.

This clonotype was observed many times. V is TRBV7-2 and J is TRBJ2-2; D gene unclear. Trimming stripped 7 bases from V and 0 bases from J, with 12 bases between. CDR1 and CDR2 from the germline V gene are SGHTA and FQGNSA. CDR3 length: 15 amino acids. The CDR3 sequence: CASIPTQSNTGELFF. The DNA of the CDR3 is TGTGCCAGCATCCCGACTCAATCGAACACCGGGGAGCTGTTTTTT.

This clonotype has a count of ten or more. The CDR3 DNA is TGTGCCAGCAGCTGGGGACAGTGGAATGAAAAACTGTTTTTT. Its protein product is CASSWGQWNEKLFF. The V call is TRBV7-9, the J call TRBJ1-4; 7 bases match TRBD1. The germline V gene has CDR1 SEHNR and CDR2 FQNEAQ (reference sequence). The CDR3 extends over 14 amino acids. The J segment lost 5 bases and the V segment lost 4 bases, leaving 4 bases of the junction unmatched.

Many counts were recorded for this clonotype. The chain links TRBV5-1 to TRBJ1-4; unclear D gene. The CDR3 sequence is 14 residues long. The germline V gene has CDR1 SGHRS and CDR2 YFSETQ. V lost 2 bases and J lost 0, with 5 bases in between. The CDR3 protein is CASSFTTTNEKLFF. In nucleotides, the CDR3 is TGCGCCAGCAGCTTTACAACAACTAATGAAAAACTGTTTTTT.

The chain is built from TRBV5-1 and TRBJ2-7, with 7 bases lining up with TRBD1. J gave up 4 bases and V 0 bases, and 13 bases lay outside the gene matches. Per germline, CDR1 SGHRS and CDR2 YFSETQ. This CDR3 is 17 amino acids long. The CDR3 protein is CASSLVDRRPDGYEQYF. The DNA of the CDR3 is TGCGCCAGCAGCTTGGTGGACAGGCGACCGGACGGGTACGAGCAGTACTTC.

This clonotype has only a few counts. The chain uses TRBV5-1 and TRBJ2-1; unclear D gene. The CDR3 has 13 amino acids. Trimming took off 0 bases at V and 9 bases at J, with 10 bases between the two ends. The germline gives CDR1 SGHRS, CDR2 YFSETQ. DNA for the CDR3: TGCGCCAGCAGCTTGGGCGCATATCCTGAGCAGTTCTTC. Its translation is CASSLGAYPEQFF.

By its share, this clonotype is medium-sized. J is TRBJ2-4 and V is TRBV20-1, with D possibly called TRBD1 or TRBD2 (5 bases each). Trimming removed 6 bases at V and 6 bases at J, with 12 bases between. Looked up from germline, CDR1 is DFQATT and CDR2 is SNEGSKA (reference sequence). The CDR3 covers 12 residues. This chain's CDR3 is CSALGPRNIQYF. DNA for the CDR3: TGCAGTGCCTTGGGACCCCGAAACATTCAGTACTTC.

This clonotype was observed at least ten times. V usage is TRBV29-1 and J usage is TRBJ2-5, with 8 bases that match TRBD1. This CDR3 has 13 amino acids. Germline V gene sequence: CDR1 SQVTM, CDR2 ANQGSEA. V lost 3 bases and J lost 1; bases outside the gene matches: 1. CDR3: CSVEDRAQETQYF. The CDR3 DNA reads as TGCAGCGTTGAGGACAGGGCCCAAGAGACCCAGTACTTC.

At least ten counts were recorded for this clonotype. The chain uses TRBV5-1 and TRBJ2-5, with TRBD1 matching 7 bases. V lost 2 bases to trimming and J lost 5 bases; unmatched junction nucleotides: 3. In germline, CDR1 is SGHRS, CDR2 YFSETQ. This CDR3 is 13 amino acids long. CDR3 amino acids: CASSFGGQETQYF. The CDR3 DNA sequence: TGCGCCAGCAGCTTTGGGGGACAGGAGACCCAGTACTTC.

This clonotype has only a few counts. The chain carries TRBV19 and TRBJ1-2, with TRBD1 matching 7 bases. Trimming cost V 5 bases and J 4 bases; bases outside gene matches: 4. This CDR3 has 13 residues. Per germline, CDR1 LNHDA and CDR2 SQIVND (reference sequence). This CDR3 reads CASSSTGIYGYTF. As DNA, the CDR3 is TGTGCCAGTAGTTCGACAGGGATCTATGGCTACACCTTC.

This clonotype was seen repeatedly, ten times or more. The CDR3 is CASSSRQGSATNEKLFF. The DNA of the CDR3 is TGCGCCAGCAGCTCAAGACAGGGGTCTGCAACTAATGAAAAACTGTTTTTT. The J gene is TRBJ1-4, the V gene TRBV5-1, with 8 nucleotides matching TRBD1. Germline CDR1 reads SGHRS; CDR2 reads YFSETQ. This CDR3 has 17 amino acids. V shed 3 bases and J 0 bases; nucleotides not matched to a gene: 7.

The chain recombines TRBV7-2 with TRBJ2-4; D call uncertain. The germline CDR1 and CDR2 sequences are SGHTA and FQGNSA. This CDR3 is built from 13 residues. Trimming pared 7 bases from V and 3 bases from J, leaving 10 bases between. DNA for the CDR3: TGTGCCAGCAAGGAATTCGTCAAAAACATTCAGTACTTC. The encoded protein is CASKEFVKNIQYF.

A remark on this clonotype: A much larger clone sits a single nucleotide away, making a read error possible. The V gene is TRBV12-3 or TRBV12-4, the J gene TRBJ1-5; D might be TRBD1 (5 bases). This CDR3 spans 15 amino acids. CDR3 loop: CVSSLEGFSFQPQHF. The CDR3 nucleotides read TGTGTCAGCAGTTTAGAGGGGTTCTCTTTCCAGCCCCAGCATTTT.

This clonotype was recorded at least ten times. The V call is TRBV6-5, the J call TRBJ2-7; 14 bases are a match to TRBD2. The CDR3 extends over 19 amino acids. Germline CDR1 is MNHEY and CDR2 is SVGAGI. The V gene end was trimmed by 0 bases and the J gene end by 2 bases; junction bases not matched to a gene: 9. The CDR3 DNA sequence: TGTGCCAGCAGTTACTCGATACCGGGACTAGCGGGGGTGCCCTACGAGCAGTACTTC. Protein product: CASSYSIPGLAGVPYEQYF.